Sequencing of this T cell receptor (beta chain) was carried out in a study of cytomegalovirus exposure and HLA in healthy donors. PCR involved 60 Vbeta and 13 Jbeta primers. Produced via immunoSEQ multiplex PCR; TCRdb's table is partial and in-frame only. The sample lists around 200,000 clones; roughly four fifths were seen once. The receptor's source is a woman between 25 and 40 years old in good health and CMV-seropositive. Sequenced: PBMCs.

CDR3 sequence: CASSLQGSDYGYTF. Written as DNA, the CDR3 is TGCGCCAGCAGCTTGCAGGGTTCAGACTATGGCTACACCTTC. This chain uses TRBV5-1 with TRBJ1-2, with D perhaps matching TRBD1 (5 bases). Per the germline V gene, CDR1 is SGHRS and CDR2 is YFSETQ. CDR3 length: 14 residues. Trimming took off 1 base at V and 3 bases at J, with 10 bases between the two ends.